This TCR beta chain derives from a study of shared clonotypes between healthy human individuals. This clone was counted only a few times. Here immunoSEQ multiplex PCR was the method, and the copy in TCRdb shows in-frame clones only, minus some. The table shows under 1,100,000 clones, with about 80% occurring only once. This clonotype originated in a man in his late teens or twenties in good health. The sample was memory CD4+ T cells sorted from blood. Subset noted: CD45RA-negative fraction.

The CDR3 region is CASSDREKLFF. CDR3 nucleotide sequence: TGTGCCAGCAGTGACCGTGAAAAACTGTTTTTT. The chain uses TRBV2 and TRBJ1-4, with unresolved D. The CDR3 length is 11 residues. Germline V gene sequence: CDR1 SNHLY, CDR2 FYNNEI. The V and J ends lost 3 bases and 7 bases respectively, with 3 bases between them.